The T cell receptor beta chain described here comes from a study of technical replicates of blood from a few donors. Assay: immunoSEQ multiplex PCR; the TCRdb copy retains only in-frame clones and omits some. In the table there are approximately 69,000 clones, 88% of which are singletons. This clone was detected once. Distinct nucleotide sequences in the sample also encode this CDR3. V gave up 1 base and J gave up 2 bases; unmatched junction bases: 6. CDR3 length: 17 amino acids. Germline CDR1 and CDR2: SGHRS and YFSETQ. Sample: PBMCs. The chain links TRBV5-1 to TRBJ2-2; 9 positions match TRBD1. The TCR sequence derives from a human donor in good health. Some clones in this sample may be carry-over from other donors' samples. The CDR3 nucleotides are TGCGCCAGCAGCTTGAAAAAGACAGGGGGAAACACCGGGGAGCTGTTTTTT. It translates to CASSLKKTGGNTGELFF.